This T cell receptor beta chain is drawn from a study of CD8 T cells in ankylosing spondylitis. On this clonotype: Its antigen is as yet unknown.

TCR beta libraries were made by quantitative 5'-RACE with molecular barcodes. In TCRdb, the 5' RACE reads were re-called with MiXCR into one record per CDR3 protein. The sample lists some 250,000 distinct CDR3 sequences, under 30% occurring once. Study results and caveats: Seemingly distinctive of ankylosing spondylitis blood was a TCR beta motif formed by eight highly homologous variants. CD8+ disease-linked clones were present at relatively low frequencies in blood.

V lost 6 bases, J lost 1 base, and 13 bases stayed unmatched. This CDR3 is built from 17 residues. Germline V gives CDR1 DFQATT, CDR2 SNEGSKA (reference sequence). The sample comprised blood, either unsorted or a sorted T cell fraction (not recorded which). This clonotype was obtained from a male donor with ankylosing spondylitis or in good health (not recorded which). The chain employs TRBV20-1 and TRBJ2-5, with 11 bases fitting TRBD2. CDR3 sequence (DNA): TGCAGTGCCTCCGGGACTAGCGGTGAGCACTTCCAAGAGACCCAGTACTTC. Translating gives CSASGTSGEHFQETQYF.